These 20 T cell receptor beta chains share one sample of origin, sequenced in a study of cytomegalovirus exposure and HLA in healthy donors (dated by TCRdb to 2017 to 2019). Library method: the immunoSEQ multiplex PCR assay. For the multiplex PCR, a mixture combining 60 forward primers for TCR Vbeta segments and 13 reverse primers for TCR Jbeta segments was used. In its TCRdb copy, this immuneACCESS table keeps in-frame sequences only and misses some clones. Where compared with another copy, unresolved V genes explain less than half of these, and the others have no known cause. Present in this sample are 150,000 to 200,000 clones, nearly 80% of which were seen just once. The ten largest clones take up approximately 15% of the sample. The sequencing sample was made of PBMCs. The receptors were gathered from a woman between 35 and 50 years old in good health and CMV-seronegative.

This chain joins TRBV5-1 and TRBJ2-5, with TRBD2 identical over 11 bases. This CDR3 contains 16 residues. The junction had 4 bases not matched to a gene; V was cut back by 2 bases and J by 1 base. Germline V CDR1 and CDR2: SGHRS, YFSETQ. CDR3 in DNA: TGCGCCAGCAGCTTACTAGCGGGGGCCTCCCAAGAGACCCAGTACTTC. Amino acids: CASSLLAGASQETQYF.

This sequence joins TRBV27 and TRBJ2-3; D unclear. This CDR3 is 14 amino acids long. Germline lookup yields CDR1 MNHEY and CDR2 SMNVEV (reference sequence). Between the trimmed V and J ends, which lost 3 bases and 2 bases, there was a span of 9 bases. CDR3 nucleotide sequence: TGTGCCAGCAGTTTGAACAGCATCACAGATACGCAGTATTTT. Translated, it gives CASSLNSITDTQYF.

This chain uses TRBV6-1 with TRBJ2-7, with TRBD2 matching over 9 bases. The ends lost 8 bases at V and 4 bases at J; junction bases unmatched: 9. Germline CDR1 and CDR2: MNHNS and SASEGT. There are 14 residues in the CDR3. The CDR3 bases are TGTGCCAGCGTCCAAGCGGGAGGATTATACGAGCAGTACTTC. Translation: CASVQAGGLYEQYF.

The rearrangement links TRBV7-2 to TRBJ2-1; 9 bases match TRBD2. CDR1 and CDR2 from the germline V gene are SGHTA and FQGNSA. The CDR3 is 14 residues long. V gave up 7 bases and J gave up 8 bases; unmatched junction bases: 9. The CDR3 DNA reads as TGTGCCAGCACTAGGACTAGCGATCGCGATGAGCAGTTCTTC. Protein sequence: CASTRTSDRDEQFF. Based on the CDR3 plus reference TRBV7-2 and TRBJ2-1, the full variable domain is GAGVSQSPSNKVTEKGKDVELRCDPISGHTALYWYRQSLGQGLEFLIYFQGNSAPDKSGLPSDRFSAERTGGSVSTLTIQRTQQEDSAVYLCASTRTSDRDEQFFGPGTRLTVL.

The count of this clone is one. The CDR3 region has the DNA TGTGCCAGCAGCTTGGTGCAGGGTGGCTACACCTTC. As protein: CASSLVQGGYTF. The chain combines TRBV5-4 with TRBJ1-2, with D perhaps TRBD1 (5 bases). This CDR3 comprises 12 residues. Germline V gives CDR1 SGHNT, CDR2 YYREEE (reference sequence). The germline V and J ends were trimmed by 0 bases and 7 bases, with 7 bases remaining between them.

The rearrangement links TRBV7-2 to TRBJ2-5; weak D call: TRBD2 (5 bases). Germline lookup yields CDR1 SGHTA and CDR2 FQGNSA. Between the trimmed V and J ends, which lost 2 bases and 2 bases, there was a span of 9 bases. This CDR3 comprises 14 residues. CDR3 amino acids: CASSLNGLQETQYF. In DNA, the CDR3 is TGTGCCAGCAGCTTAAACGGACTTCAAGAGACCCAGTACTTC.

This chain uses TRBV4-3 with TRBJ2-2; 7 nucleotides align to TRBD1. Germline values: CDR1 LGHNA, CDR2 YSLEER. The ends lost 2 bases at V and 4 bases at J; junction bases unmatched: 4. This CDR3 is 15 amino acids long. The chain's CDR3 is CASSQLQGSTGELFF. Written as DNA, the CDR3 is TGCGCCAGCAGCCAACTACAGGGGAGCACCGGGGAGCTGTTTTTT.

DNA of the CDR3: TGCGCCAGCAGTGACTACTCCCCCGGAAACACCATATATTTT. Translated, it gives CASSDYSPGNTIYF. The gene calls are TRBV10-2 and TRBJ1-3; no reliable D call. The CDR3 covers 14 residues. Trimming removed 3 bases at V and 4 bases at J, with 10 bases between. Germline CDR1 is WSHSY and CDR2 is SAAADI.

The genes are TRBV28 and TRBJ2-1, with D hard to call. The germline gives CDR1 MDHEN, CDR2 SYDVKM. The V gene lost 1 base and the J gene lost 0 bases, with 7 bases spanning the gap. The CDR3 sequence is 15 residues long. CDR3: CASSLSRDSYNEQFF. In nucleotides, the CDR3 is TGTGCCAGCAGTTTATCTCGAGACTCCTACAATGAGCAGTTCTTC.

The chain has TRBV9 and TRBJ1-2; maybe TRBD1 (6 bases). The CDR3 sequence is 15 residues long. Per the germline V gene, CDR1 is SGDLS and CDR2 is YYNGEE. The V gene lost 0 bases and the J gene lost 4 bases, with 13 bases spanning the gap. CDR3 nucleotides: TGTGCCAGCAGCGTAGCTGGGGACATGAGCTATGGCTACACCTTC. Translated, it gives CASSVAGDMSYGYTF.

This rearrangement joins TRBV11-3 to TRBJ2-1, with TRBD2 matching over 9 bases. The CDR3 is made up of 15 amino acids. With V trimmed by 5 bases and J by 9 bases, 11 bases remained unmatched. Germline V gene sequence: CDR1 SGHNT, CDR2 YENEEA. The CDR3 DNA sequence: TGTGCCAGCAGCGTACGGGGCGGGGGGGTCGGTGAGCAGTTCTTC. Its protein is CASSVRGGGVGEQFF.

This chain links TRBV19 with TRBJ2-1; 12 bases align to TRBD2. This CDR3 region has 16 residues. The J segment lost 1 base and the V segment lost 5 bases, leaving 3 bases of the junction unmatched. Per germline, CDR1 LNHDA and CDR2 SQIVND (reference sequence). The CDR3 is CASSLTSGSSYNEQFF. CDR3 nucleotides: TGTGCCAGTAGTCTGACTAGCGGGAGTTCCTACAATGAGCAGTTCTTC.

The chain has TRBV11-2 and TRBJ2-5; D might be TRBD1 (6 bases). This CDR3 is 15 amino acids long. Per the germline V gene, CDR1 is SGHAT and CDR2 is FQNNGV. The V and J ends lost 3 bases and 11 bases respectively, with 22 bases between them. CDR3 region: CASSFRGTPEREQYF. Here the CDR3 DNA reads TGTGCCAGCAGCTTTAGGGGGACACCCGAGAGGGAGCAGTACTTC.

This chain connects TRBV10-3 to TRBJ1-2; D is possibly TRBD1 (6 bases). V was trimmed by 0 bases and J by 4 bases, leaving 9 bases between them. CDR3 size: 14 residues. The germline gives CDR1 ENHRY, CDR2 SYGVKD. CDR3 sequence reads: CAISESGGAYGYTF. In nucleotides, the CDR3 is TGTGCCATCAGTGAGTCGGGGGGGGCCTATGGCTACACCTTC.

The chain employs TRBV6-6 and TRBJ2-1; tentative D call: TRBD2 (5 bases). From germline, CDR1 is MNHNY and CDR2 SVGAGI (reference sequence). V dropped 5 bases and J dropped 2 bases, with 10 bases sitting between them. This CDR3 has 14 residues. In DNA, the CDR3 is TGTGCCAGCAGTCGAGAGCGGACCTACAATGAGCAGTTCTTC. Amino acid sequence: CASSRERTYNEQFF.

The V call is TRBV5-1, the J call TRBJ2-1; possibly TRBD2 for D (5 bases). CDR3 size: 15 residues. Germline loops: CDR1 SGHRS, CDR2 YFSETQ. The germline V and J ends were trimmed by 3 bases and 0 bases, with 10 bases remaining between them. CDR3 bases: TGCGCCAGCAGCTCGGAGAGCGGCTCCTACAATGAGCAGTTCTTC. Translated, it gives CASSSESGSYNEQFF.

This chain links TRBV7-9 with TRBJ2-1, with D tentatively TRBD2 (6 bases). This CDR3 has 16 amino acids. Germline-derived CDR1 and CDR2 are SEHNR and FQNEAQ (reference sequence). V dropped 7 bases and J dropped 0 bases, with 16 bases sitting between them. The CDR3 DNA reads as TGTGCCAGCATCCCGGGACTCGCGAGCTCCTACAATGAGCAGTTCTTC. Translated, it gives CASIPGLASSYNEQFF.

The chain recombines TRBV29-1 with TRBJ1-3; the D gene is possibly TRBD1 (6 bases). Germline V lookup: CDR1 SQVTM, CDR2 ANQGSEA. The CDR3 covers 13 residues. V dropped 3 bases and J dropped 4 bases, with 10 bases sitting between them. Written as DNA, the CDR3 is TGCAGCGTTGATACAGGGTCCGGAAACACCATATATTTT. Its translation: CSVDTGSGNTIYF.

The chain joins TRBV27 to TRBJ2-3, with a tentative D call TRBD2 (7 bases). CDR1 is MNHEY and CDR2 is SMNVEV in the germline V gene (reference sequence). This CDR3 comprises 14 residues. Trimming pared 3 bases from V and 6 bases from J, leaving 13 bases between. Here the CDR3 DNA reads TGTGCCAGCAGTTTGGCGGGGGCGGGGGATACGCAGTATTTT. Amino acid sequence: CASSLAGAGDTQYF.

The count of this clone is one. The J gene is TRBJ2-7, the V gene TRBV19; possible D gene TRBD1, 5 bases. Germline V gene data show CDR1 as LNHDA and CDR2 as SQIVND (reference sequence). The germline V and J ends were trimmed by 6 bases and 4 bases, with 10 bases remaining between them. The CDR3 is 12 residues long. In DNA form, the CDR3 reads TGTGCCAGTAGCCATGACAGATACGAGCAGTACTTC. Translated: CASSHDRYEQYF.